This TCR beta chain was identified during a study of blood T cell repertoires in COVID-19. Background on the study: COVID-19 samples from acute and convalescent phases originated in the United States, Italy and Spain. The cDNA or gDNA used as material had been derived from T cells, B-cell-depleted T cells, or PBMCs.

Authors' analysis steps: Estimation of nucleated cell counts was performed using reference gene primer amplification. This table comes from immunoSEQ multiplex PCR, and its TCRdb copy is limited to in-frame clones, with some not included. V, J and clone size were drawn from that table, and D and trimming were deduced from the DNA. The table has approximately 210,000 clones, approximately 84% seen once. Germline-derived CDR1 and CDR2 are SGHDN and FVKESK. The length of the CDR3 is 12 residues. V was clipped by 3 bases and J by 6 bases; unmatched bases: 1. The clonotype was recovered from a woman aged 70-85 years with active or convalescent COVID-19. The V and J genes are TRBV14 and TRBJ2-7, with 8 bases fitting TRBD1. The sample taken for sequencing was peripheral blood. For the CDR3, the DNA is TGTGCCAGCAGCCAGGACAGGGTCGAGCAGTACTTC. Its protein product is CASSQDRVEQYF.